The source of this T cell receptor beta chain is a study of T-cell reconstitution after alpha-beta-depleted transplantation in children. Unique molecular identifiers were used to barcode this TCRbeta library. TCRdb itself ran the PCR reads through MiXCR, one entry per CDR3 protein. Found here are 400,000 to 500,000 distinct CDR3 sequences, approximately 11% of them singletons; the top ten hold approximately 5%. Trimming removed 8 bases from V and 11 bases from J, with 15 bases in between. This CDR3 spans 12 amino acids. The source of this sequence is a human donor who donated a stem cell graft to a child with acute myeloid leukemia. Sequenced material: PBMCs from the stem cell graft donor, taken from the stem cell graft. V usage is TRBV12-3 or TRBV12-4 and J usage is TRBJ1-4; D uncertain. The CDR3: CASRLGSRKLFF. The CDR3, as DNA: TGTGCCAGCCGGTTAGGCTCGCGGAAACTGTTTTTT.